This TCR beta chain derives from a study of shared clonotypes between healthy human individuals. J gave up 2 bases and V 6 bases, and 10 bases lay outside the gene matches. Germline V gene lookup returns CDR1 MNHNY and CDR2 SVGAGI (reference sequence). The CDR3 runs to 16 residues. TCRdb's copy holds only in-frame clones and misses some; the assay was immunoSEQ multiplex PCR. Among about 560,000 clones listed, around 78% were seen once. This clone was seen a few times. V gene TRBV6-6 combines with J gene TRBJ2-1, with 7 bases identical to TRBD2. Sequenced material: PBMCs. The TCR originated in a woman aged 40-49 years in good health. Some clones in this sample may be carry-over from other donors' samples. CDR3: CASRRGTSAPYNEQFF. CDR3 coding DNA: TGTGCCAGCAGACGAGGAACTAGCGCCCCCTACAATGAGCAGTTCTTC.